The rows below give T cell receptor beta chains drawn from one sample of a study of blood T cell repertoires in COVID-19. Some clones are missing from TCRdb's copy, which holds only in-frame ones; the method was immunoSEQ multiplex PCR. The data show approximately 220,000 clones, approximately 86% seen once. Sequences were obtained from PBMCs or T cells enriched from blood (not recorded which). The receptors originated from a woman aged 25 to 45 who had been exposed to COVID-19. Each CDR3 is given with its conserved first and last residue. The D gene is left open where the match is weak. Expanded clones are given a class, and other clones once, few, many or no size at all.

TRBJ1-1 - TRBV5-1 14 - CASSLTMTNTEAFF TGCGCCAGCAGCTTAACTATGACCAACACTGAAGCTTTCTTT
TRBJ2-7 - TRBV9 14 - CASSVRSGGHEQYF TGTGCCAGCAGCGTAAGGAGCGGCGGACACGAGCAGTACTTC
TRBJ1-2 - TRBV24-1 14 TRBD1 CATSEQGQGSGYTF TGTGCCACCAGTGAGCAGGGACAGGGAAGTGGCTACACCTTC
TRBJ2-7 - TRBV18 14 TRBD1 CASSRGQGGSEQYF TGTGCCAGCTCACGAGGACAGGGGGGGAGTGAGCAGTACTTC
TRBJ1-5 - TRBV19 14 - CASSIGGAWQPQHF TGTGCCAGTAGTATTGGCGGGGCATGGCAGCCCCAGCATTTT
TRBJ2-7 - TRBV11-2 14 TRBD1 CASSRTGATYEQYF TGTGCCAGCAGTCGCACAGGGGCCACCTACGAGCAGTACTTC
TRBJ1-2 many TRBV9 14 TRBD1 CASRGQGTVYGYTF TGTGCCAGCAGGGGACAGGGGACGGTCTATGGCTACACCTTC
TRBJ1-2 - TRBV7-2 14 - CASSLSPPLAGYTF TGTGCCAGCAGCTTAAGTCCCCCTTTGGCTGGCTACACCTTC
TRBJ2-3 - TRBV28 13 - CASRRQGTDTQYF TGTGCCAGCAGACGACAGGGCACAGATACGCAGTATTTT
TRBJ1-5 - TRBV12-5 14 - CASGLGTGNQPQHF TGTGCTAGTGGTTTGGGGACAGGCAATCAGCCCCAGCATTTT
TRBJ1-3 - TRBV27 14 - CASSLTATGNTIYF TGTGCCAGCAGTTTGACAGCAACTGGAAACACCATATATTTT
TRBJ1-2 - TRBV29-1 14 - CSVGHRVVDYGYTF TGCAGCGTTGGTCACAGGGTGGTGGACTATGGCTACACCTTC
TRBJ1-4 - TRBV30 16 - CAWSFGLTQTNEKLFF TGTGCCTGGAGCTTCGGATTGACTCAAACTAATGAAAAACTGTTTTTT
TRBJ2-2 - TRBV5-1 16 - CASSLAGGRDTGELFF TGCGCCAGCAGCTTGGCCGGGGGTCGGGACACCGGGGAGCTGTTTTTT
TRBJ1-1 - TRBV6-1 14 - CASSEDGRNTEAFF TGTGCCAGCAGTGAAGATGGCAGGAACACTGAAGCTTTCTTT
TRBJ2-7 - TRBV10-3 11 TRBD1 CAIQGAHEQYF TGTGCCATCCAGGGGGCCCACGAGCAGTACTTC
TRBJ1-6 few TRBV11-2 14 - CASSPDIYNSPLHF TGTGCCAGCAGCCCCGACATTTATAATTCACCCCTCCACTTT
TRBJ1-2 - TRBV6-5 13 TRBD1 CASSQTGGYGYTF TGTGCCAGCAGCCAGACAGGGGGCTATGGCTACACCTTC
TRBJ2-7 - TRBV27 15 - CASSPRQVIRYEQYF TGTGCCAGCAGCCCTAGACAGGTTATCCGCTACGAGCAGTACTTC
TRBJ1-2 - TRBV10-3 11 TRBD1 CAISGDRKAHF TGTGCCATCAGTGGGGACAGGAAAGCCCACTTC
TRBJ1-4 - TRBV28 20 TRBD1 CASSHYIPGQIIATNEKLFF TGTGCCAGCAGCCATTACATCCCGGGACAGATTATAGCAACTAATGAAAAACTGTTTTTT
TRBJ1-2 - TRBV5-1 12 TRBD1 CASSARQGNYTF TGCGCCAGCAGCGCCAGACAGGGGAACTACACCTTC
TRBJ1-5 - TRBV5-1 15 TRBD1 CASSLGTDRNQPQHF TGCGCCAGCAGCCTCGGGACAGACAGAAATCAGCCCCAGCATTTT
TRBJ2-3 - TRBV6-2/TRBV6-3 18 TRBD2 CASSTPPGAGGPMYTQYF TGTGCCAGCAGTACCCCTCCCGGGGCGGGGGGGCCGATGTATACGCAGTATTTT
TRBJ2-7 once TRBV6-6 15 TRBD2 CASSLPGTSRYEQYF TGTGCCAGCAGCCTTCCAGGGACTAGCCGGTACGAGCAGTACTTC
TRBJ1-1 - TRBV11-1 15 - CASTLGRASNTEAFF TGTGCCAGCACTTTGGGGAGGGCCTCTAACACTGAAGCTTTCTTT
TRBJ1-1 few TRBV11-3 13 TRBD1 CASSLSRDREAFF TGTGCCAGCAGCTTATCCCGGGACAGAGAAGCTTTCTTT
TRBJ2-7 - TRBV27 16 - CASSLLGQGSFHEQYF TGTGCCAGCAGTTTACTAGGTCAGGGAAGCTTCCACGAGCAGTACTTC
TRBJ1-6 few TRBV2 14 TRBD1 CASSGQGKGSPLHF TGTGCCAGCAGTGGACAGGGGAAAGGCTCACCCCTCCACTTT
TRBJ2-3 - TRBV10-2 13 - CASMGAGPDTQYF TGCGCCAGCATGGGGGCTGGTCCAGATACGCAGTATTTT
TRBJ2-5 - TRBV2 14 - CASGGGKKWETQYF TGTGCCAGCGGGGGAGGAAAGAAATGGGAGACCCAGTACTTC
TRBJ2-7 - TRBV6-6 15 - CASRPNGLSSYEQYF TGTGCCAGCAGACCCAACGGTTTAAGCTCCTACGAGCAGTACTTC
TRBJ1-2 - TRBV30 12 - CAWTHSSYGYTF TGTGCCTGGACCCACTCTAGCTATGGCTACACCTTC
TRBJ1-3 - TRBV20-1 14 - CSASKGQGGNTIYF TGCAGTGCTAGTAAGGGGCAGGGAGGAAACACCATATATTTT
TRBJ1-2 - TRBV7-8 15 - CASRFKAGEYYGYTF TGTGCCAGCAGGTTTAAGGCAGGGGAGTACTATGGCTACACCTTC
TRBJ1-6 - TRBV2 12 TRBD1 CASGDSWSPLHF TGTGCCAGCGGGGACAGTTGGTCACCCCTCCACTTT
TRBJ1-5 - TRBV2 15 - CASSELYPGNQPQHF TGTGCCAGCAGTGAGCTTTATCCGGGCAATCAGCCCCAGCATTTT
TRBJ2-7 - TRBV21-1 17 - CASSHPGGQGADYEQYF TGTGCCAGCAGCCACCCTGGGGGGCAGGGGGCCGACTACGAGCAGTACTTC
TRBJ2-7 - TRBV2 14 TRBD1 CASSGQGDSYEQYF TGTGCCAGCAGCGGACAGGGCGACTCCTACGAGCAGTACTTC
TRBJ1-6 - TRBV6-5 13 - CATNQGYNSPLHF TGTGCCACCAACCAGGGGTATAATTCACCCCTCCACTTT
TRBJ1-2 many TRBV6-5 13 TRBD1 CASSQGDLYGYTF TGTGCCAGTTCACAGGGGGATCTCTATGGCTACACCTTC
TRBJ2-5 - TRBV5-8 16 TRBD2 CASSLGRSGGQETQYF TGTGCCAGCAGCCTGGGGAGGAGCGGGGGGCAAGAGACCCAGTACTTC
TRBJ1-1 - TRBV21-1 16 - CASSKESQEGNTEAFF TGTGCCAGCAGCAAAGAAAGCCAGGAGGGGAACACTGAAGCTTTCTTT
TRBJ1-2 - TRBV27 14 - CASSFDRPPYGYTF TGTGCCAGCAGTTTCGACAGGCCACCCTATGGCTACACCTTC
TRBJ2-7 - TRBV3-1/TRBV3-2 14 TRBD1 CASSQARDSVQQYF TGTGCCAGCAGCCAAGCACGGGACAGTGTGCAGCAGTACTTC